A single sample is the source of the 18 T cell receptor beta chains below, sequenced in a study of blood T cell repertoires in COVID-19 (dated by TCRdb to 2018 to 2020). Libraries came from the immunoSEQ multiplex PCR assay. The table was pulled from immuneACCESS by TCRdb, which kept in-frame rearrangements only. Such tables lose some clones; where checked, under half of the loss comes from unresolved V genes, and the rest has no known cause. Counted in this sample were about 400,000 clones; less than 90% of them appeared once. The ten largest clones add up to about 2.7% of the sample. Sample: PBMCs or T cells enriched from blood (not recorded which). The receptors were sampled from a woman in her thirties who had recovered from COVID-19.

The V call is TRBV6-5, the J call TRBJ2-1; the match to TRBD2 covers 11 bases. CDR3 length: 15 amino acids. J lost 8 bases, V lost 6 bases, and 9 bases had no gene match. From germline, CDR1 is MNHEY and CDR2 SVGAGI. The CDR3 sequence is CASRFSGRAWDEQFF. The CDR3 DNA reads TGTGCCAGCAGATTTAGCGGGAGGGCCTGGGATGAGCAGTTCTTC.

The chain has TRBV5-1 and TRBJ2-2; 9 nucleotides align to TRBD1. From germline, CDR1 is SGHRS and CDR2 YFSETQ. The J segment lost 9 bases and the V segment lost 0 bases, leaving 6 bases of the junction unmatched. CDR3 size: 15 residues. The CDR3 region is CASSLGGQGPRELFF. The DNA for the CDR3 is TGCGCCAGCAGCTTGGGGGGACAGGGTCCTCGGGAGCTGTTTTTT.

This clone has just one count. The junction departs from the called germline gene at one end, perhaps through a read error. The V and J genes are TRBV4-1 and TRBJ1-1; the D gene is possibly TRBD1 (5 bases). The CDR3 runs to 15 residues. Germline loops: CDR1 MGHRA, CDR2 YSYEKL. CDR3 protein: CANSRFGGDRTEAFF. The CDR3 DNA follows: TGCGCCAACAGCCGATTCGGGGGGGATCGAACTGAAGCTTTCTTT.

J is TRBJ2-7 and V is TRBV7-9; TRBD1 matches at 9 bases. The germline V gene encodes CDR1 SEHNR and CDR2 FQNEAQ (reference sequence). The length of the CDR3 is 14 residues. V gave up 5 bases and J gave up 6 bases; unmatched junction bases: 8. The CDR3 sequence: CASSPPGQGREQYF. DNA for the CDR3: TGTGCCAGCAGCCCTCCGGGACAGGGACGCGAGCAGTACTTC. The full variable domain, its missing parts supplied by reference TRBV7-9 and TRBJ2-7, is DTGVSQNPRHKITKRGQNVTFRCDPISEHNRLYWYRQTLGQGPEFLTYFQNEAQLEKSRLLSDRFSAERPKGSFSTLEIQRTEQGDSAMYLCASSPPGQGREQYFGPGTRLTVT.

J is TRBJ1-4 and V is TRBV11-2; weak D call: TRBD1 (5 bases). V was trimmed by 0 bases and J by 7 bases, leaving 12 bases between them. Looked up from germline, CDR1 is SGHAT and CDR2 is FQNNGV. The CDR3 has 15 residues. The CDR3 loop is CASSLEPGYREKLFF. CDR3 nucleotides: TGTGCCAGCAGCTTAGAGCCAGGGTATCGTGAAAAACTGTTTTTT.

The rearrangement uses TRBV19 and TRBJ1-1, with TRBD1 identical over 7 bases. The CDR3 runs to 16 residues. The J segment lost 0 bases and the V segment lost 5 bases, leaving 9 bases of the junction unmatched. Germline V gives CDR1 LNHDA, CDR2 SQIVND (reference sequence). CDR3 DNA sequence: TGTGCCAGTAGTGACCCCCCGGGACAGATGAACACTGAAGCTTTCTTT. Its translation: CASSDPPGQMNTEAFF.

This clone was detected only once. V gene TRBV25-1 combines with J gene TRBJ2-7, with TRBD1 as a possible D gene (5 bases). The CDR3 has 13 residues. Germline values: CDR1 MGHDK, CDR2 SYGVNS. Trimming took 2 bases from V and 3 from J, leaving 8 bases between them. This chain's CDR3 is CASSEKGYYEQYF. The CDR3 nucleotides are TGTGCCAGCAGTGAAAAGGGGTACTACGAGCAGTACTTC.

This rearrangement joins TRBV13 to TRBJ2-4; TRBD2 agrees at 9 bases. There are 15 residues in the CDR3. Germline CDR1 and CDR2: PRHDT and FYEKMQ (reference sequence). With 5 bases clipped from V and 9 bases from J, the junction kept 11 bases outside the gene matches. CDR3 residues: CASSGEAGGGRIQYF. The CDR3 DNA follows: TGTGCCAGCAGCGGTGAAGCGGGAGGAGGGCGCATTCAGTACTTC.

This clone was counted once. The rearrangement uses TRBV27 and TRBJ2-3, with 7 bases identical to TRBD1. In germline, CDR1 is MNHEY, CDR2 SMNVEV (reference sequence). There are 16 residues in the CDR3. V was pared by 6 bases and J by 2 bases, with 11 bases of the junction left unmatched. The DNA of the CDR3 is TGTGCCAGCAGCGACTTGAGGGGGCTATACACAGATACGCAGTATTTT. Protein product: CASSDLRGLYTDTQYF.

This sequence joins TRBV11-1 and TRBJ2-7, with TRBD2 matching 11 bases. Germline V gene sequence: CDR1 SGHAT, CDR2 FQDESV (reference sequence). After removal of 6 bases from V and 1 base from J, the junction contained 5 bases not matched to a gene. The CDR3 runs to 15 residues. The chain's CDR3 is CASRHTSGGSYEQYF. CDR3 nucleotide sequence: TGTGCCAGCAGGCACACTAGCGGGGGTTCCTACGAGCAGTACTTC.

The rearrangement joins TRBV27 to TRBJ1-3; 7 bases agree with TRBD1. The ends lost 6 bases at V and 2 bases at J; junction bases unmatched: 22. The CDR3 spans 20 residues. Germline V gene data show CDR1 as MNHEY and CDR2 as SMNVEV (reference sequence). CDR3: CASRYTLMGGQADPGNTIYF. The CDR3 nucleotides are TGTGCCAGCAGGTATACCCTTATGGGTGGACAGGCGGATCCTGGAAACACCATATATTTT.

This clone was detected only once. The CDR3 sequence is CASSLVAGSPGADTQYF. DNA for the CDR3: TGCGCCAGCAGCTTGGTTGCGGGATCGCCCGGGGCAGATACGCAGTATTTT. This chain uses TRBV5-1 with TRBJ2-3, with TRBD2 as a possible D gene (6 bases). Trimming removed 0 bases at V and 4 bases at J, with 18 bases between. The germline V gene encodes CDR1 SGHRS and CDR2 YFSETQ. The CDR3 has 17 residues. The whole variable domain, remainder taken from reference TRBV5-1 and TRBJ2-3, is KAGVTQTPRYLIKTRGQQVTLSCSPISGHRSVSWYQQTPGQGLQFLFEYFSETQRNKGNFPGRFSGRQFSNSRSEMNVSTLELGDSALYLCASSLVAGSPGADTQYFGPGTRLTVL.

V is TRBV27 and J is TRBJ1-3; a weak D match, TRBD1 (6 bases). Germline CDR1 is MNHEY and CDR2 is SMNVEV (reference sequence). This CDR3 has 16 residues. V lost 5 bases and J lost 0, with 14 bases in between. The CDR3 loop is CASSKDRRISGNTIYF. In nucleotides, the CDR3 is TGTGCCAGCAGTAAAGACAGGCGAATCTCTGGAAACACCATATATTTT.

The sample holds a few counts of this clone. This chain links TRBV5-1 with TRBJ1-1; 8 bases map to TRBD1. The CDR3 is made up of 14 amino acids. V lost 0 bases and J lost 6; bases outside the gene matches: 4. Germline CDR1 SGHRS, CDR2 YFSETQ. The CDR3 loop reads CASSLAGGFPEAFF. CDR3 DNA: TGCGCCAGCAGCTTGGCAGGGGGCTTCCCTGAAGCTTTCTTT.

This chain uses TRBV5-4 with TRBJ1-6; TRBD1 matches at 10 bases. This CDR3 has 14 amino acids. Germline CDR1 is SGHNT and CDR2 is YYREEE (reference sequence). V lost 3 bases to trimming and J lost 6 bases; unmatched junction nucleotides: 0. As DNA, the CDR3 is TGTGCCAGCAGCTGGGACAGGGGTAATTCACCCCTCCACTTT. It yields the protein CASSWDRGNSPLHF.

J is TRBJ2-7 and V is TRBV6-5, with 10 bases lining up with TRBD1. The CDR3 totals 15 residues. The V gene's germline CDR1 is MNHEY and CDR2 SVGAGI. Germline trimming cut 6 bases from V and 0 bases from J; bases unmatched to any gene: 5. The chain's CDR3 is CASSTTGGNSYEQYF. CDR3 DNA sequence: TGTGCCAGCAGCACGACAGGGGGCAACTCCTACGAGCAGTACTTC.

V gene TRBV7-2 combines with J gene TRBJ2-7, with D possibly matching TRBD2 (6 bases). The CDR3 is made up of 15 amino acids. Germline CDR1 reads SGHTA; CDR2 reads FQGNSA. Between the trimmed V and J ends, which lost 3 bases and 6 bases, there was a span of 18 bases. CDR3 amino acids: CASSFGGTVASEQYF. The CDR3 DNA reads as TGTGCCAGCAGCTTTGGAGGGACCGTCGCTAGCGAGCAGTACTTC.

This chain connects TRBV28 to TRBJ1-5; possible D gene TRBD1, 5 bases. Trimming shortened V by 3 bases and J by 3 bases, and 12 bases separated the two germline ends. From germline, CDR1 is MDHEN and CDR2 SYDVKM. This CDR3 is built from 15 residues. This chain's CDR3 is CASSFRSGNNQPQHF. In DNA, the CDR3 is TGTGCCAGCAGTTTCAGGTCAGGGAACAATCAGCCCCAGCATTTT.